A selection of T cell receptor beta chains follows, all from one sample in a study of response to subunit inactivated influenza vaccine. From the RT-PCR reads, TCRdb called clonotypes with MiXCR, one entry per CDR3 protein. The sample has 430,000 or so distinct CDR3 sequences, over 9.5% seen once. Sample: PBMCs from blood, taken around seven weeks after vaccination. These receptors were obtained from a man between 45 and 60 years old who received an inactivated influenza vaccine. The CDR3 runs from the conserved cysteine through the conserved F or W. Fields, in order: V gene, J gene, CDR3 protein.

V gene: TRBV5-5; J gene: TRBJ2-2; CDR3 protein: CASSSGELTGELFF
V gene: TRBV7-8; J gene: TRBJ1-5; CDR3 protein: CASSLKGLSGNQPQHF
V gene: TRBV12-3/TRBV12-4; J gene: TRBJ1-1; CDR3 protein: CASSTGHNTEAFF
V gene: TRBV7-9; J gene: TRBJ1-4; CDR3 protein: CASSPSGANEKLFF
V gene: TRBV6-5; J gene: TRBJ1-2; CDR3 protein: CASGTQGYGYTF
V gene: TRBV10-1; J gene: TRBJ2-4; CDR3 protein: CASSESQENIQYF
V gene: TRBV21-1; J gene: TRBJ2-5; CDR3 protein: CASSKGTLSETQYF
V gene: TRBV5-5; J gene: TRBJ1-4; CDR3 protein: CASSQGITTNEKLFF
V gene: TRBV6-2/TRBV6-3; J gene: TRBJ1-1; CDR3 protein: CASSYLTADNTEAFF
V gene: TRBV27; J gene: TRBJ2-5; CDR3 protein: CASSLGWGVETQYF
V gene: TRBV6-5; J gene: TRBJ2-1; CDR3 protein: CASSYSASGASSYNEQFF
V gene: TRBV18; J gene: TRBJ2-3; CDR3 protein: CASSRFGGGAHSTDTQYF
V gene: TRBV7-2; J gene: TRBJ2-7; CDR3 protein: CASSYRDGPYELYF
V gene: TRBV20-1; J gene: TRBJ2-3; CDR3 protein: CSASPSSAGGTDTQYF
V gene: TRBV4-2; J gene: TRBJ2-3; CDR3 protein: CASSQDQGGTDTQYF
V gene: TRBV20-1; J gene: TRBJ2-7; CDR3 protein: CSARVGNSYEQYF
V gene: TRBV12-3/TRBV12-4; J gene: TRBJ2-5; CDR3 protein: CASSRPRPGLQETQYF